This TCR beta chain emerged from a study of blood T cell repertoires in COVID-19. Across the whole study: Sites across the United States, Italy and Spain contributed samples from acute and convalescent COVID-19.

Trimming left V 5 bases short and J 8 bases short, with 18 bases between. Germline-derived CDR1 and CDR2 are SEHNR and FQNEAQ (reference sequence). CDR3 length: 15 amino acids. Original methodology: The authors estimated nucleated cell counts from reference gene primer amplification. Sequencing was performed with immunoSEQ multiplex PCR; in TCRdb, only in-frame clones are kept and a portion is missing. The DNA was the basis for D and trimming; V, J and clone size are from that table. The profile shows over 95,000 clones, around nine tenths of them singletons. The table lists this clone with a few counts.

What was sequenced was peripheral blood. The source is a human donor with acute or convalescent COVID-19. The donor label of this sample is uncertain. J is TRBJ1-4 and V is TRBV7-9; possibly TRBD1 for D (5 bases). The CDR3 DNA sequence: TGTGCCAGCAGCCCCGCCCAGGGATCGGGCGAAAAACTGTTTTTT. This gives the protein CASSPAQGSGEKLFF.